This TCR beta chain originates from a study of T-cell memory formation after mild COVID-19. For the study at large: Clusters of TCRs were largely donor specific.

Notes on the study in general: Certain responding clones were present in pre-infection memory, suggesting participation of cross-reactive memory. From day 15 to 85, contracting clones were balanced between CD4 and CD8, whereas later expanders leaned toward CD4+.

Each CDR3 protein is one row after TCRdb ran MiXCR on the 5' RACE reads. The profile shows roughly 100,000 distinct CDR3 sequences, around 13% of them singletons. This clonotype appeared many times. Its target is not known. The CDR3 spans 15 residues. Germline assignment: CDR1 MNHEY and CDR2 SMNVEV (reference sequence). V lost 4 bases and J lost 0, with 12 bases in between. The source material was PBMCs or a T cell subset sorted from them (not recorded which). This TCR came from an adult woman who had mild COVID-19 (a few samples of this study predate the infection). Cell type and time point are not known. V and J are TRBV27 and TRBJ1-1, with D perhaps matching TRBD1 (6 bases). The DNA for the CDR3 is TGTGCCAGCAGTTATAACAGGGAGATGAACACTGAAGCTTTCTTT. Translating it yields CASSYNREMNTEAFF.